A selection of T cell receptor beta chains follows, all from one sample in a study of blood T cell repertoires in COVID-19. The protocol was immunoSEQ multiplex PCR, while the TCRdb copy is restricted to in-frame clones and leaves out a portion. The sample records roughly 150,000 clones, roughly 91% being singletons. Material for sequencing was peripheral blood. The origin of the receptors is a man younger than 35 with COVID-19, enrolled during active disease. Both conserved end residues are part of each CDR3. Fields, in order: J gene, D gene, clone size, V gene, CDR3 DNA, CDR3 protein. D genes are given only for firm matches. Clone size is not always given. Where it is, it says once, few, many or a class for expanded clones.

>TRBJ2-7|TRBD2|few|TRBV10-3
TGTGCCATCAGTGAGCCATGGCACGCAGGGGATGGACTAGCGGGCTACGAGCAGTACTTC
CAISEPWHAGDGLAGYEQYF
>TRBJ1-1|-|-|TRBV5-4
TGTGCCAGCAGCTTGGACAGGCTTGAAGCTTTCTTT
CASSLDRLEAFF
>TRBJ1-3|-|once|TRBV5-1
TGCGCCAGCAGCTTCGCAGGCTCTGGAAACACCATATATTTT
CASSFAGSGNTIYF
>TRBJ2-3|-|-|TRBV5-4
TGTGCCAGCAGCTTGGGACGGGATAGCACAGATACGCAGTATTTT
CASSLGRDSTDTQYF
>TRBJ1-2|TRBD1|-|TRBV27
TGTGCCAGCAGATCACCCTACAGGGGGAGTGGCTACACCTTC
CASRSPYRGSGYTF
>TRBJ2-1|TRBD2|once|TRBV11-3
TGTGCCAGCAGCTTAGGGACTAGCGGGATCAATGAGCAGTTCTTC
CASSLGTSGINEQFF
>TRBJ2-3|TRBD2|once|TRBV9
TGTGCCAGCAGCGTAGAAGGTGGCGGGGGGTTCGCGCAGTATTTT
CASSVEGGGGFAQYF
>TRBJ2-4|TRBD2|-|TRBV11-2
TGTGCCAGCAGCTTCCTCGGGACTAGCGTAGCCAAAAACATTCAGTACTTC
CASSFLGTSVAKNIQYF
>TRBJ2-6|-|once|TRBV27
TGTGCCAGCAGTTCCCACTCTGGGGCCAACGTCCTGACTTTC
CASSSHSGANVLTF
>TRBJ2-7|TRBD2|-|TRBV19
TGTGCCAGTAGTATAGGGGGCGGGAGGCCCTCCTACGAGCAGTACTTC
CASSIGGGRPSYEQYF
>TRBJ2-7|-|once|TRBV20-1
TGCAGTGCTAGTAGGGGGGGCGGGAGCTCCTACGAGCAGTACTTC
CSASRGGGSSYEQYF
>TRBJ2-2|TRBD2|-|TRBV2
TGTGCCAGCAGTGAAGCAACTAGCGGGAGGAACACCGGGGAGCTGTTTTTT
CASSEATSGRNTGELFF
>TRBJ1-3|TRBD1|-|TRBV6-1
TGTGCCAGCAGTGTCCGACAGGGGATAGTAGGAAACACCATATATTTT
CASSVRQGIVGNTIYF
>TRBJ2-7|-|-|TRBV2
TGTGCCAGCAGTGACCCGGGAAACTCCTACGAGCAGTACTTC
CASSDPGNSYEQYF
>TRBJ2-5|TRBD2|-|TRBV2
TGTGCCAGCAGTGAGACAGGACTAGCGGGAGTCCGAGAGACCCAGTACTTC
CASSETGLAGVRETQYF
>TRBJ1-2|TRBD1|-|TRBV10-3
TGTGCCACCACCGGGACAGGGGGATTAGGCCTCTATGGCTACACCTTC
CATTGTGGLGLYGYTF
>TRBJ1-3|-|-|TRBV7-3
TGTGCCAGCAGCTCGGGACTGACCTCTGGAAACACCATATATTTT
CASSSGLTSGNTIYF
>TRBJ2-7|TRBD2|-|TRBV27
TGTGCCAGCAGCCCCATCAGACTAGCGCAGCAGTACTTC
CASSPIRLAQQYF
>TRBJ2-5|-|-|TRBV6-2/TRBV6-3
TGTGCCAGCAGTACCTTCCGCGACAGTCGAGTCCAAGAGACCCAGTACTTC
CASSTFRDSRVQETQYF
>TRBJ2-7|TRBD1|-|TRBV29-1
TGCAGCGTTGGCGGACAGGGGGCGGGCGAGCAGTACTTC
CSVGGQGAGEQYF
>TRBJ1-1|TRBD1|-|TRBV7-9
TGTGCCAGCAGCAGATGGACAGGGTCAACGAACACTGAAGCTTTCTTT
CASSRWTGSTNTEAFF
>TRBJ1-2|TRBD1|-|TRBV30
TGTGCCTGGAGTGGTTCGGGACAGTATGGCTACACCTTC
CAWSGSGQYGYTF
>TRBJ2-7|TRBD2|-|TRBV11-2
TGTGCCAGCAGCTCCCTTAGCGGGAGGGTCCCTCCCCTTGCCTACGAGCAGTACTTC
CASSSLSGRVPPLAYEQYF
>TRBJ2-1|TRBD2|once|TRBV5-1
TGCGCCAGCAGCTTGGCGACTAGCGGGAGTTACAATGAGCAGTTCTTC
CASSLATSGSYNEQFF
>TRBJ2-7|TRBD1|few|TRBV12-3/TRBV12-4
TGTGCCAGCAGTTTGGACAGGGTCGAGCAGTACTTC
CASSLDRVEQYF
>TRBJ2-2|TRBD1|-|TRBV30
TGTGCCTGGAGGCCGGGACAGGGGGCGGCTAACACCGGGGAGCTGTTTTTT
CAWRPGQGAANTGELFF
>TRBJ1-1|-|-|TRBV5-4
TGTGCCAGCAGCCCCGTGAGAAGTACGAACACTGAAGCTTTCTTT
CASSPVRSTNTEAFF
>TRBJ2-3|TRBD2|-|TRBV29-1
TGCAGCGTTGAAGATCTGGATAGCGGGAGCCCCCTACCCTGGCATTTT
CSVEDLDSGSPLPWHF
>TRBJ2-1|TRBD2|-|TRBV10-2
TGCGCCAGCAGTGGGTATGGACTAGCGGGAGCATCAGTACAGTTCGATGAGCAGTTCTTC
CASSGYGLAGASVQFDEQFF
>TRBJ2-1|-|-|TRBV11-2
TGTGCCAGCAGCCCCGGAACGTCCACAATTAGCGAGCAGTTCTTC
CASSPGTSTISEQFF
>TRBJ1-4|TRBD1|-|TRBV7-9
TGTGCCAGCAGGCCGACAGGGACCAATAATGAAAAACTGTTTTTT
CASRPTGTNNEKLFF